Given below is one T cell receptor (beta chain) in context. This specimen comes from a study of cytomegalovirus exposure and HLA in healthy donors. Germline V gene sequence: CDR1 SNHLY, CDR2 FYNNEI. The V end lost 7 bases, the J end lost 8 bases, and 17 bases lay between the germline ends. This CDR3 contains 14 residues. A multiplex PCR was run with 60 Vbeta primers and 13 Jbeta primers. TCRdb keeps only in-frame clones here, not all; method: immunoSEQ multiplex PCR. The data hold 70,000 to 95,000 clones, with 62% observed a single time. V is TRBV2 and J is TRBJ1-4; tentative D call: TRBD1 (5 bases). Sequencing was carried out using PBMCs. This sequence was found in a woman under 40 in good health and CMV-seropositive. CDR3 sequence: CASTSGRGGEKLFF. DNA of the CDR3: TGTGCCAGCACCTCGGGGAGGGGCGGGGAAAAACTGTTTTTT.